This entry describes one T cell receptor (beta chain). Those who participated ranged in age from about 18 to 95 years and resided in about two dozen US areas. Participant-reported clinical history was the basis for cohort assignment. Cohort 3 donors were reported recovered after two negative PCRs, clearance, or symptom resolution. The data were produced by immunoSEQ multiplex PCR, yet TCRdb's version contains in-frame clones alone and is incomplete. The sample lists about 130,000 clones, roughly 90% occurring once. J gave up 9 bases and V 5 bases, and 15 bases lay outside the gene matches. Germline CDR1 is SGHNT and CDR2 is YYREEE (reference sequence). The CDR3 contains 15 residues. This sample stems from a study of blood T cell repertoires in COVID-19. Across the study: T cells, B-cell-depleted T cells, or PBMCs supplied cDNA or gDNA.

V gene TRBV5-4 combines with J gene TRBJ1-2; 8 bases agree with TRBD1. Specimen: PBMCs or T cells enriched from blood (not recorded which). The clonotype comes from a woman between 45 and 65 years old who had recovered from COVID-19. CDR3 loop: CASSSQGARVGSYTF. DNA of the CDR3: TGTGCCAGCAGTTCTCAGGGGGCGAGGGTAGGGAGCTACACCTTC.